A single sample gave rise to the 31 T cell receptor beta chains below, sequenced in a study of T cell changes during pregnancy in multiple sclerosis. Sequencing was performed with immunoSEQ multiplex PCR; in TCRdb, only in-frame clones are kept and a portion is missing. The table records some 87,000 clones, around 90% of them present only once. Here the sequenced sample was CD4+ T cells from peripheral blood mononuclear cells, taken before pregnancy. Receptors originate from a female donor with multiple sclerosis, enrolled in a pregnancy study.

V gene TRBV6-5 combines with J gene TRBJ1-5; 11 bases map to TRBD1. Trimming at V came to 2 bases and at J to 5 bases, leaving 5 bases not matched to a gene. This CDR3 has 16 residues. Germline loops: CDR1 MNHEY, CDR2 SVGAGI. The CDR3: CASSYRGQGADQPQHF. The CDR3 coding sequence is TGTGCCAGCAGTTACCGCGGACAGGGGGCAGATCAGCCCCAGCATTTT.

This chain uses TRBV5-1 with TRBJ2-7; a weak D match, TRBD1 (5 bases). Germline V gives CDR1 SGHRS, CDR2 YFSETQ. The CDR3 contains 14 residues. V dropped 0 bases and J dropped 3 bases, with 10 bases sitting between them. This chain's CDR3 is CASSLAATVYEQYF. CDR3 DNA: TGCGCCAGCAGCTTGGCCGCGACAGTCTACGAGCAGTACTTC.

Comment on this clone: Other nucleotide sequences from this sample produce the same CDR3. This chain connects TRBV5-1 to TRBJ1-5; tentative D call: TRBD1 (6 bases). Deletions cut 0 bases from V and 2 bases from J, with 9 bases between. This CDR3 spans 15 amino acids. Looked up from germline, CDR1 is SGHRS and CDR2 is YFSETQ. The CDR3 here is CASSLGGQGNQPQHF. The CDR3 nucleotides read TGCGCCAGCAGCTTGGGGGGGCAAGGCAATCAGCCCCAGCATTTT.

The chain couples TRBV7-9 to TRBJ1-2; TRBD1 matches at 7 bases. Germline V gives CDR1 SEHNR, CDR2 FQNEAQ (reference sequence). The J segment lost 8 bases and the V segment lost 6 bases, leaving 12 bases of the junction unmatched. This CDR3 region has 14 residues. As DNA, the CDR3 is TGTGCCAGCAGTCCGAAGACAGGGATTGGAGGCTACACCTTC. Protein: CASSPKTGIGGYTF.

J is TRBJ1-5 and V is TRBV5-8; 8 nucleotides line up with TRBD1. The CDR3 covers 15 residues. Trimming cost V 4 bases and J 2 bases; bases outside gene matches: 5. CDR1 and CDR2 (germline): SGHTS, YDEGEE. The CDR3 coding sequence is TGTGCCAGCAGCCGACAGGGGATAGGCAATCAGCCCCAGCATTTT. Its translation is CASSRQGIGNQPQHF.

The CDR3 sequence is CASSLPPGQGGYEQYF. The CDR3 DNA sequence: TGTGCCAGCAGTTTACCCCCTGGGCAGGGGGGCTACGAGCAGTACTTC. The chain links TRBV28 to TRBJ2-7; maybe TRBD1 (7 bases). The V end lost 2 bases, the J end lost 3 bases, and 17 bases lay between the germline ends. The germline V gene encodes CDR1 MDHEN and CDR2 SYDVKM. The CDR3 extends over 16 amino acids.

V usage is TRBV7-2 and J usage is TRBJ1-1; D remains ambiguous. V was pared by 7 bases and J by 1 base, with 7 bases between. The germline V gene encodes CDR1 SGHTA and CDR2 FQGNSA. The CDR3 runs to 12 residues. This CDR3 is CASTPGNTEAFF. Here the CDR3 DNA reads TGTGCCAGCACCCCGGGGAACACTGAAGCTTTCTTT. Complete variable domain (other parts from reference TRBV7-2 and TRBJ1-1): GAGVSQSPSNKVTEKGKDVELRCDPISGHTALYWYRQSLGQGLEFLIYFQGNSAPDKSGLPSDRFSAERTGGSVSTLTIQRTQQEDSAVYLCASTPGNTEAFFGQGTRLTVV.

The chain has TRBV5-1 and TRBJ1-1; D is unclear. The germline gives CDR1 SGHRS, CDR2 YFSETQ. This CDR3 comprises 14 residues. The germline V and J ends were trimmed by 0 bases and 4 bases, with 10 bases remaining between them. The chain's CDR3 is CASSLGGDGTEAFF. CDR3 nucleotides: TGCGCCAGCAGCTTGGGAGGCGACGGCACTGAAGCTTTCTTT. Based on the CDR3 plus reference TRBV5-1 and TRBJ1-1, the full variable domain is KAGVTQTPRYLIKTRGQQVTLSCSPISGHRSVSWYQQTPGQGLQFLFEYFSETQRNKGNFPGRFSGRQFSNSRSEMNVSTLELGDSALYLCASSLGGDGTEAFFGQGTRLTVV.

This clone was seen a single time. The gene calls are TRBV7-2 and TRBJ2-3; a weak D match, TRBD2 (5 bases). This CDR3 is built from 13 residues. Trimming took off 4 bases at V and 6 bases at J, with 11 bases between the two ends. Germline V gene data show CDR1 as SGHTA and CDR2 as FQGNSA. CDR3 nucleotide sequence: TGTGCCAGCAGCTCCTCTAGCCGGGATACGCAGTATTTT. Translating it yields CASSSSSRDTQYF.

This clone was picked up one time. The rearrangement links TRBV2 to TRBJ1-3; 7 bases agree with TRBD1. Germline-derived CDR1 and CDR2 are SNHLY and FYNNEI. V lost 3 bases to trimming and J lost 4 bases; unmatched junction nucleotides: 9. CDR3 length equals 16 residues. CDR3: CASSEGGWGQGNTIYF. CDR3 DNA: TGTGCCAGCAGTGAGGGAGGTTGGGGACAGGGAAACACCATATATTTT.

The chain employs TRBV14 and TRBJ1-1, with TRBD1 matching 8 bases. The CDR3 has 16 residues. Germline-derived CDR1 and CDR2 are SGHDN and FVKESK. V trimming: 4 bases; J trimming: 0 bases; junction bases outside the gene matches: 7. In nucleotides, the CDR3 is TGTGCCAGCAGCCGATGGACAGGGCTTATGAACACTGAAGCTTTCTTT. The encoded protein is CASSRWTGLMNTEAFF. The variable domain in full, completed from reference TRBV14 and TRBJ1-1, reads EAGVTQFPSHSVIEKGQTVTLRCDPISGHDNLYWYRRVMGKEIKFLLHFVKESKQDESGMPNNRFLAERTGGTYSTLKVQPAELEDSGVYFCASSRWTGLMNTEAFFGQGTRLTVV.

This rearrangement joins TRBV13 to TRBJ1-2; D is perhaps TRBD1 (5 bases). Trimming removed 6 bases at V and 6 bases at J, with 20 bases between. The CDR3 extends over 15 amino acids. Per germline, CDR1 PRHDT and CDR2 FYEKMQ (reference sequence). CDR3 sequence (DNA): TGTGCCAGCAGGACGGCCAGGCAGGGCATACATGGCTACACCTTC. Its protein is CASRTARQGIHGYTF.

The chain uses TRBV2 and TRBJ2-1, with 10 bases matching TRBD2. The CDR3 length is 15 residues. J gave up 8 bases and V 7 bases, and 11 bases lay outside the gene matches. Germline assignment: CDR1 SNHLY and CDR2 FYNNEI. In nucleotides, the CDR3 is TGTGCCAGCAAATCCCAGCGGGGGGGCCCCGATGAGCAGTTCTTC. Protein product: CASKSQRGGPDEQFF.

V and J are TRBV6-5 and TRBJ1-1; D perhaps matches TRBD1 (6 bases). The CDR3 length is 15 residues. Per germline, CDR1 MNHEY and CDR2 SVGAGI. Trimming left V 6 bases short and J 1 base short, with 15 bases between. CDR3 bases: TGTGCCAGCAGGCCACTACCGGGACAGAACACTGAAGCTTTCTTT. Protein sequence: CASRPLPGQNTEAFF.

V and J are TRBV9 and TRBJ1-1; D ambiguous. Germline V gene lookup returns CDR1 SGDLS and CDR2 YYNGEE. The V gene lost 3 bases and the J gene lost 11 bases, with 14 bases spanning the gap. The CDR3 loop spans 12 amino acids. The DNA for the CDR3 is TGTGCCAGCAGCGAAGCGGAAGGGTTGGCTTTCTTT. The encoded protein is CASSEAEGLAFF.

V and J are TRBV5-1 and TRBJ2-1, with D hard to call. The CDR3 has 13 amino acids. V lost 0 bases and J 6 bases, leaving 7 bases between the germline ends. Per germline, CDR1 SGHRS and CDR2 YFSETQ. This CDR3 reads CASSLASFNEQFF. Written as DNA, the CDR3 is TGCGCCAGCAGCTTGGCCTCTTTCAATGAGCAGTTCTTC.

The rearrangement uses TRBV2 and TRBJ2-3, with 11 positions matching TRBD2. V shed 5 bases, J shed 4 bases, and the junction held 11 bases outside the gene matches. CDR1 and CDR2 from the germline V gene are SNHLY and FYNNEI. The CDR3 runs to 17 residues. This CDR3 is CASSIRSGGAIPDTQYF. In nucleotides, the CDR3 is TGTGCCAGCAGTATACGTAGCGGGGGGGCGATCCCAGATACGCAGTATTTT.

J is TRBJ1-2 and V is TRBV30, with 7 bases identical to TRBD1. J was trimmed by 4 bases and V by 6 bases; bases with no gene match: 8. Germline V gene lookup returns CDR1 GTSNPN and CDR2 SVGIG (reference sequence). The CDR3 loop spans 13 amino acids. The CDR3 sequence is CACLDRDSYGYTF. CDR3 bases: TGTGCCTGCCTAGACCGGGACAGCTATGGCTACACCTTC.

This clone was recorded a few times. The chain uses TRBV19 and TRBJ1-5, with 7 bases aligning to TRBD1. The CDR3 totals 14 residues. CDR1 LNHDA and CDR2 SQIVND come from the germline V gene (reference sequence). V lost 7 bases to trimming and J lost 5 bases; unmatched junction nucleotides: 8. The CDR3 bases are TGTGCCAGTAACACACAGGGGACGGATCAGCCCCAGCATTTT. Residues: CASNTQGTDQPQHF.

The chain couples TRBV19 to TRBJ1-2; D is perhaps TRBD1 (6 bases). Trimming left V 4 bases short and J 11 bases short, with 26 bases between. CDR3 size: 16 residues. Germline V gene sequence: CDR1 LNHDA, CDR2 SQIVND (reference sequence). CDR3 nucleotide sequence: TGTGCCAGTAGTAGCCCAGGGGCGAAGCGGCTAATAGGTTACACCTTC. It translates to CASSSPGAKRLIGYTF.

This chain connects TRBV5-6 to TRBJ1-3; unclear D gene. Trimming took off 0 bases at V and 2 bases at J, with 6 bases between the two ends. Germline V lookup: CDR1 SGHDT, CDR2 YYEEEE. The CDR3 is made up of 14 amino acids. CDR3 sequence: CASSLAGTGNTIYF. CDR3 sequence (DNA): TGTGCCAGCAGCTTGGCGGGGACTGGAAACACCATATATTTT.

This rearrangement joins TRBV7-2 to TRBJ2-7, with TRBD1 as a possible D gene (5 bases). Between the trimmed V and J ends, which lost 4 bases and 2 bases, there was a span of 12 bases. Germline lookup yields CDR1 SGHTA and CDR2 FQGNSA. The length of the CDR3 is 14 residues. The CDR3 DNA is TGTGCCAGCAGCTCGAACCCAGGGACCTACGAGCAGTACTTC. Translation gives CASSSNPGTYEQYF.

V gene TRBV19 combines with J gene TRBJ2-7; 14 bases are a match to TRBD2. Germline assignment: CDR1 LNHDA and CDR2 SQIVND (reference sequence). After removal of 5 bases from V and 6 bases from J, the junction contained 3 bases not matched to a gene. The CDR3 consists of 14 residues. CDR3 nucleotide sequence: TGTGCCAGTAGTCCCGGACTAGCGGGAGGCGAGCAGTACTTC. Translated, it gives CASSPGLAGGEQYF.

The chain uses TRBV18 and TRBJ2-2, with D maybe TRBD2 (6 bases). The CDR3 is made up of 15 amino acids. The V and J ends lost 2 bases and 1 base respectively, with 8 bases between them. From germline, CDR1 is KGHSH and CDR2 LQKENI. The CDR3 region has the DNA TGTGCCAGCTCACCAAGTAGCGGGAACACCGGGGAGCTGTTTTTT. Amino acids: CASSPSSGNTGELFF. Full variable domain (remainder filled in from reference TRBV18 and TRBJ2-2): NAGVMQNPRHLVRRRGQEARLRCSPMKGHSHVYWYRQLPEEGLKFMVYLQKENIIDESGMPKERFSAEFPKEGPSILRIQQVVRGDSAAYFCASSPSSGNTGELFFGEGSRLTVL.

For the CDR3, the DNA is TGTGCCAGCAGTCCCCCCTTGGGTCGTGCGGGTACGCAGTATTTT. It is translated as CASSPPLGRAGTQYF. The chain joins TRBV28 to TRBJ2-3, with a tentative D call TRBD2 (5 bases). The CDR3 loop spans 15 amino acids. CDR1 and CDR2 (germline): MDHEN, SYDVKM. With 5 bases removed from V and 8 bases from J, the gap between germline ends came to 20 bases.

CDR3 loop: CASSIAQGRVGEQFF. For the CDR3, the DNA is TGTGCCAGTAGTATAGCCCAGGGCCGCGTCGGCGAGCAGTTCTTC. V usage is TRBV19 and J usage is TRBJ2-1, with D maybe TRBD1 (5 bases). Germline loops: CDR1 LNHDA, CDR2 SQIVND (reference sequence). This CDR3 comprises 15 residues. Trimming removed 1 base at V and 10 bases at J, with 17 bases between. The full variable domain, in which reference TRBV19 and TRBJ2-1 provide the parts outside the CDR3, is DGGITQSPKYLFRKEGQNVTLSCEQNLNHDAMYWYRQDPGQGLRLIYYSQIVNDFQKGDIAEGYSVSREKKESFPLTVTSAQKNPTAFYLCASSIAQGRVGEQFFGPGTRLTVL.

The rearrangement uses TRBV2 and TRBJ2-2; 9 bases line up with TRBD1. The V gene end was trimmed by 6 bases and the J gene end by 2 bases; junction bases not matched to a gene: 4. This CDR3 is 15 amino acids long. Germline V CDR1 and CDR2: SNHLY, FYNNEI. The CDR3 sequence is CASSRGQGNTGELFF. CDR3 bases: TGTGCCAGCAGCCGGGGACAGGGAAACACCGGGGAGCTGTTTTTT. Full variable domain (remainder filled in from reference TRBV2 and TRBJ2-2): EPEVTQTPSHQVTQMGQEVILRCVPISNHLYFYWYRQILGQKVEFLVSFYNNEISEKSEIFDDQFSVERPDGSNFTLKIRSTKLEDSAMYFCASSRGQGNTGELFFGEGSRLTVL.

The chain joins TRBV28 to TRBJ2-5, with D possibly TRBD2 on 6 matching bases. V lost 6 bases to trimming and J lost 4 bases, with 15 bases between them. This CDR3 comprises 14 residues. Germline CDR1 reads MDHEN; CDR2 reads SYDVKM. The CDR3 spells CASSPAGRRETQYF. CDR3 sequence (DNA): TGTGCCAGCAGCCCGGCGGGGCGCCGAGAGACCCAGTACTTC.

The chain has TRBV2 and TRBJ2-5; TRBD1 might be the D (6 bases). V was shortened by 7 bases and J by 0 bases, with 18 bases between the two germline ends. This CDR3 contains 16 residues. The germline V gene encodes CDR1 SNHLY and CDR2 FYNNEI. Here the CDR3 reads CASITDRTTHQETQYF. CDR3 DNA: TGTGCCAGCATTACCGACAGGACGACCCACCAAGAGACCCAGTACTTC.

This chain uses TRBV7-3 with TRBJ2-1; 9 bases are shared with TRBD2. The CDR3 is made up of 14 amino acids. In germline, CDR1 is SGHTA, CDR2 FQGTGA. Unmatched junction bases numbered 6, after V lost 4 bases and J lost 8 bases. CDR3 nucleotides: TGTGCCAGCAGCTCTAGCGGGACTCTCTATGAGCAGTTCTTC. Translating gives CASSSSGTLYEQFF.

The chain joins TRBV7-8 to TRBJ2-7, with a weak D call TRBD2 (6 bases). The CDR3 spans 17 residues. CDR1 and CDR2 (germline): SGHVS, FQNEAQ. The ends were cut back, 5 bases at V and 3 bases at J, with 23 bases in the middle. CDR3 protein: CASSVTLTRELGYEQYF. DNA of the CDR3: TGTGCCAGCAGCGTGACCCTAACTCGGGAGTTGGGCTACGAGCAGTACTTC.